These T cell receptor beta chains were read from a single sample in a study of T cell changes during pregnancy in multiple sclerosis. Profiled with immunoSEQ multiplex PCR; TCRdb holds only in-frame clones, not every one. This sample carries about 80,000 clones, about 90% of them seen once, and the ten largest clones take approximately 2.5%. The sample here was peripheral blood, taken before pregnancy. The receptors here all came from a female donor with multiple sclerosis, enrolled in a pregnancy study. Both conserved end residues are part of each CDR3. The D gene is left open where the match is weak. Some rows mark clone size as missing; the rest say once, few, many or name a class of expanded clone.

D gene: TRBD1; clone size: .; V gene: TRBV19; J gene: TRBJ1-5; CDR3 DNA: TGTGCCAGTACCCGGACAGGGGGAGGCAATCAGCCCCAGCATTTT; CDR3 protein: CASTRTGGGNQPQHF
D gene: .; clone size: .; V gene: TRBV6-1; J gene: TRBJ1-2; CDR3 DNA: TGTGCCAGCAGTGAGGTTCGGGGCTATGGCTACACCTTC; CDR3 protein: CASSEVRGYGYTF
D gene: .; clone size: .; V gene: TRBV19; J gene: TRBJ1-5; CDR3 DNA: TGTGCCAGTACTTTCAACGGACAGTCCAATCAGCCCCAGCATTTT; CDR3 protein: CASTFNGQSNQPQHF
D gene: .; clone size: .; V gene: TRBV19; J gene: TRBJ1-2; CDR3 DNA: TGTGCCAGTCACCTCCAGGGGTACGGCTATGGCTACACCTTC; CDR3 protein: CASHLQGYGYGYTF
D gene: .; clone size: .; V gene: TRBV13; J gene: TRBJ2-1; CDR3 DNA: TGTGCCAGCAGCTACCTGAGCGGATCGGCGTACAATGAGCAGTTCTTC; CDR3 protein: CASSYLSGSAYNEQFF
D gene: .; clone size: once; V gene: TRBV16; J gene: TRBJ2-7; CDR3 DNA: TGTGCCAGCAGCCAATGGCTAGCAGTATCCTACGAGCAGTACTTC; CDR3 protein: CASSQWLAVSYEQYF
D gene: .; clone size: once; V gene: TRBV6-5; J gene: TRBJ2-4; CDR3 DNA: TGTGCCAGCAAGGAGGGGGCGGTTCAGTACTTC; CDR3 protein: CASKEGAVQYF
D gene: TRBD1; clone size: .; V gene: TRBV18; J gene: TRBJ1-2; CDR3 DNA: TGTGCCAGCTCACCACCCACAGGGGAGAAAGGCTACACCTTC; CDR3 protein: CASSPPTGEKGYTF
D gene: .; clone size: .; V gene: TRBV5-5; J gene: TRBJ1-1; CDR3 DNA: TGTGCCAGCAGCTTGGGAGAGAACACTGAAGCTTTCTTT; CDR3 protein: CASSLGENTEAFF
D gene: .; clone size: .; V gene: TRBV21-1; J gene: TRBJ2-5; CDR3 DNA: TGTGCCAGCAGCAAAGCGGGGGACAGGGAGGAGACCCAGTACTTC; CDR3 protein: CASSKAGDREETQYF
D gene: .; clone size: once; V gene: TRBV5-1; J gene: TRBJ2-7; CDR3 DNA: TGCGCCAGCAGCTTGGGAGGCTGGTCCTACGAGCAGTACTTC; CDR3 protein: CASSLGGWSYEQYF
D gene: .; clone size: .; V gene: TRBV11-2; J gene: TRBJ2-5; CDR3 DNA: TGTGCCAGCAGCTTAGGGGCTACACCCATCCAAGAGACCCAGTACTTC; CDR3 protein: CASSLGATPIQETQYF
D gene: .; clone size: .; V gene: TRBV9; J gene: TRBJ2-7; CDR3 DNA: TGTGCCAGCAGTCCCCCAGGGTTGTACGAGCAGTACTTC; CDR3 protein: CASSPPGLYEQYF
D gene: TRBD2; clone size: .; V gene: TRBV2; J gene: TRBJ2-5; CDR3 DNA: TGTGCCAGCGTGGGGGGGTCCTCGGGGGAGACCCAGTACTTC; CDR3 protein: CASVGGSSGETQYF
D gene: .; clone size: .; V gene: TRBV29-1; J gene: TRBJ2-2; CDR3 DNA: TGCAGCGTAACCCCCACAGGGACGAACACCGGGGAGCTGTTTTTT; CDR3 protein: CSVTPTGTNTGELFF
D gene: TRBD2; clone size: .; V gene: TRBV6-1; J gene: TRBJ2-5; CDR3 DNA: TGTGCCAGCAGTGAAACTAGCGGGGTGCAAGAGACCCAGTACTTC; CDR3 protein: CASSETSGVQETQYF
D gene: .; clone size: .; V gene: TRBV6-6; J gene: TRBJ1-1; CDR3 DNA: TGTGCCAGCAGGGGGGAGGTGAACACTGAAGCTTTCTTT; CDR3 protein: CASRGEVNTEAFF
D gene: .; clone size: .; V gene: TRBV27; J gene: TRBJ2-6; CDR3 DNA: TGTGCCAGCAGGCGCTCTGGGGCCAACGTCCTGACTTTC; CDR3 protein: CASRRSGANVLTF
D gene: TRBD1; clone size: .; V gene: TRBV5-6; J gene: TRBJ2-4; CDR3 DNA: TGTGCCAGCAGCTACTCCCGGGACAGAGCACTCAAAAACATTCAGTACTTC; CDR3 protein: CASSYSRDRALKNIQYF
D gene: .; clone size: .; V gene: TRBV2; J gene: TRBJ1-4; CDR3 DNA: TGTGCCAGCAGTGATGTGGGGCTAAGCACTAATGAAAAACTGTTTTTT; CDR3 protein: CASSDVGLSTNEKLFF
D gene: .; clone size: .; V gene: TRBV6-5; J gene: TRBJ1-2; CDR3 DNA: TGTGCCAGCAGTTACGGAGGGACCTCGATTAACTATGGCTACACCTTC; CDR3 protein: CASSYGGTSINYGYTF
D gene: .; clone size: .; V gene: TRBV15; J gene: TRBJ1-2; CDR3 DNA: TGTGCCACCAGCTATACAGGGAGCTATGGCTACACCTTC; CDR3 protein: CATSYTGSYGYTF
D gene: .; clone size: .; V gene: TRBV10-3; J gene: TRBJ2-3; CDR3 DNA: TGTGCCGCCGAAAGTCAGGGGCGTGCGGATACGCAGTATTTT; CDR3 protein: CAAESQGRADTQYF
D gene: .; clone size: .; V gene: TRBV29-1; J gene: TRBJ2-5; CDR3 DNA: TGCAGCGTATCCGAAGAGACCCAGTACTTC; CDR3 protein: CSVSEETQYF
D gene: TRBD1; clone size: .; V gene: TRBV13; J gene: TRBJ2-2; CDR3 DNA: TGTGCCAGCAACCCCGGGACAGGCCCCACCGGGGAGCTGTTTTTT; CDR3 protein: CASNPGTGPTGELFF
D gene: TRBD1; clone size: .; V gene: TRBV28; J gene: TRBJ2-7; CDR3 DNA: TGTGCCAGCAAGAAGGGACAGTTCTACGAGCAGTACTTC; CDR3 protein: CASKKGQFYEQYF
D gene: TRBD2; clone size: .; V gene: TRBV18; J gene: TRBJ2-1; CDR3 DNA: TGTGCCAGCTGCTATAGCGGGAGTATAAATGAGCAGTTCTTC; CDR3 protein: CASCYSGSINEQFF
D gene: .; clone size: .; V gene: TRBV5-1; J gene: TRBJ2-3; CDR3 DNA: TGCGCCAGCAGCTTATCTCTCTCGGTTTTGACAGATACGCAGTATTTT; CDR3 protein: CASSLSLSVLTDTQYF
D gene: .; clone size: .; V gene: TRBV4-2; J gene: TRBJ2-1; CDR3 DNA: TGTGCCAGCAGCCAAGATGGAGCAGCTAGCCGCTACAATGAGCAGTTCTTC; CDR3 protein: CASSQDGAASRYNEQFF
D gene: .; clone size: .; V gene: TRBV11-3; J gene: TRBJ2-3; CDR3 DNA: TGTGCCAGCAGCTTAGCTGCAGATACGCAGTATTTT; CDR3 protein: CASSLAADTQYF
D gene: TRBD2; clone size: .; V gene: TRBV28; J gene: TRBJ2-7; CDR3 DNA: TGTGCCAGCAGTTTAGGGCTAGCGGGTACCTACGAGCAGTACTTC; CDR3 protein: CASSLGLAGTYEQYF
D gene: TRBD2; clone size: .; V gene: TRBV29-1; J gene: TRBJ2-1; CDR3 DNA: TGCAGCGCGGCCGGGACTAGCGGGACCTCGCCCTACAATGAGCAGTTCTTC; CDR3 protein: CSAAGTSGTSPYNEQFF
D gene: .; clone size: .; V gene: TRBV4-1; J gene: TRBJ2-5; CDR3 DNA: TGCGCCAGCAGCCAACCGCAAGAGACCCAGTACTTC; CDR3 protein: CASSQPQETQYF
D gene: .; clone size: .; V gene: TRBV30; J gene: TRBJ1-2; CDR3 DNA: TGTGCCTGGAGTGGGCAGGGTGGCTATGGCTACACCTTC; CDR3 protein: CAWSGQGGYGYTF
D gene: .; clone size: .; V gene: TRBV28; J gene: TRBJ1-2; CDR3 DNA: TGTGCCAGCAGTAGCATGGGGACTCTATATGGCTACACCTTC; CDR3 protein: CASSSMGTLYGYTF
D gene: TRBD2; clone size: .; V gene: TRBV5-1; J gene: TRBJ2-1; CDR3 DNA: TGCGCCAGCAGCTTGGATGGACTAGCCATTGAGCAGTTCTTC; CDR3 protein: CASSLDGLAIEQFF
D gene: TRBD1; clone size: .; V gene: TRBV7-9; J gene: TRBJ2-7; CDR3 DNA: TGTGCCAGCAGCTCGGGACAGGGAATTTACGAGCAGTACTTC; CDR3 protein: CASSSGQGIYEQYF
D gene: TRBD1; clone size: once; V gene: TRBV9; J gene: TRBJ2-7; CDR3 DNA: TGTGCCAGCAGCGTTCGGGACAGTCTAACCTACGAGCAGTACTTC; CDR3 protein: CASSVRDSLTYEQYF
D gene: .; clone size: .; V gene: TRBV4-3; J gene: TRBJ1-5; CDR3 DNA: TGCGCCAGCAGCCAAGACGGGCAGGGCCGGCAGCCCCAGCATTTT; CDR3 protein: CASSQDGQGRQPQHF
D gene: .; clone size: .; V gene: TRBV19; J gene: TRBJ1-1; CDR3 DNA: TGTGCCAGTAGTACAGGATTCCCTGAAGCTTTCTTT; CDR3 protein: CASSTGFPEAFF
D gene: TRBD1; clone size: .; V gene: TRBV7-8; J gene: TRBJ2-7; CDR3 DNA: TGTGCCAGCAGCCACCTGGACAGGGACGTCCACGAGCAGTACTTC; CDR3 protein: CASSHLDRDVHEQYF